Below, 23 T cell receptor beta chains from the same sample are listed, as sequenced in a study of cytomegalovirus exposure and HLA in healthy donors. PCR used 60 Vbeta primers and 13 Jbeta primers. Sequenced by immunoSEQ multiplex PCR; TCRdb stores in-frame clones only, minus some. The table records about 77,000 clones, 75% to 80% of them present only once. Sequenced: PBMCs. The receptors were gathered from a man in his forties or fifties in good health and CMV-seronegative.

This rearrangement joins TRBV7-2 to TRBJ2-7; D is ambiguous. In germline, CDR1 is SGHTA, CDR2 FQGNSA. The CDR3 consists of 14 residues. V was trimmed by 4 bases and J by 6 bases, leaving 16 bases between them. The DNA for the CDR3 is TGTGCCAGCAGCTCTCGACGGCCGACGGGCGAGCAGTACTTC. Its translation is CASSSRRPTGEQYF.

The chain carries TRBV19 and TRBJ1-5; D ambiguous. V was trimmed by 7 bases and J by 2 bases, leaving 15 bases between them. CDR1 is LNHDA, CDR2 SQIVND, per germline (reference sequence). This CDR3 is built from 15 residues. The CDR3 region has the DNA TGTGCCAGTACCCCCCGAGGGCAGGGCAATCAGCCCCAGCATTTT. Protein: CASTPRGQGNQPQHF.

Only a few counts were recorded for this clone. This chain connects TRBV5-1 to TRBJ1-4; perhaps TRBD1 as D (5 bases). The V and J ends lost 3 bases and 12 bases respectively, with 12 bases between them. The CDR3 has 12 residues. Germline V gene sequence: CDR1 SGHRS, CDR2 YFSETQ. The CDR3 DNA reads TGCGCCAGCAGCTCCAGGGCCGAGGAACTGTTTTTT. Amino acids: CASSSRAEELFF.

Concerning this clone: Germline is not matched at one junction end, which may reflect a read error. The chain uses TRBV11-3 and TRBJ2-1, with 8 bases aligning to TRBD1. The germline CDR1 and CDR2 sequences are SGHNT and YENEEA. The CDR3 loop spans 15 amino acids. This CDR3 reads CASSPSGTGYYEQFF. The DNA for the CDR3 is TGTGCCAGCAGCCCGTCCGGGACAGGCTACTATGAGCAGTTCTTC.

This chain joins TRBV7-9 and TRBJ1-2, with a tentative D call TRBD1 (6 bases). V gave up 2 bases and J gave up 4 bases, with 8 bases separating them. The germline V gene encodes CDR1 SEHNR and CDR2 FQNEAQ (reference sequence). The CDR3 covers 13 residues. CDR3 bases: TGTGCCAGCAGCTTACAGGGGCCCTATGGCTACACCTTC. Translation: CASSLQGPYGYTF.

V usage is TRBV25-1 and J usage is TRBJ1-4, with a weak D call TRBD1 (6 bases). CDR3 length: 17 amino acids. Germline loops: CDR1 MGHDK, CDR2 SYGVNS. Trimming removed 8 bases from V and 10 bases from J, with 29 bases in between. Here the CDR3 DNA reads TGTGCCAGCTTATTTTTTTACGTGGGGCAGGGGTGCGTAAAACTGTTTTTT. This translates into CASLFFYVGQGCVKLFF.

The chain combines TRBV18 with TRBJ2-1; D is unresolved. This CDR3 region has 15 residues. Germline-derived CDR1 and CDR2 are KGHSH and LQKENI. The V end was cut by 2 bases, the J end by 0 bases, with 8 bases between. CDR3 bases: TGTGCCAGCTCACCAATAGAAATCTCCTACAATGAGCAGTTCTTC. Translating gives CASSPIEISYNEQFF.

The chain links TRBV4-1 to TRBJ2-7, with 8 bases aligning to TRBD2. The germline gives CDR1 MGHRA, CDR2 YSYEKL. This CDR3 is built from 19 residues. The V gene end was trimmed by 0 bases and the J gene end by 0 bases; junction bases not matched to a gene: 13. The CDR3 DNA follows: TGCGCCAGCAGCCAAGATCTTTTAGGGGCGGGGGGAAGCTCCTACGAGCAGTACTTC. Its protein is CASSQDLLGAGGSSYEQYF.

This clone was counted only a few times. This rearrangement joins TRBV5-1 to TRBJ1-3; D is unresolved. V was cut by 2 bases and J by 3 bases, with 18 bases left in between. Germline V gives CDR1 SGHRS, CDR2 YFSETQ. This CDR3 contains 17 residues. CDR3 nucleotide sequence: TGCGCCAGCAGCTTAGGTTCGTGGCCGACGGGTGGAAACACCATATATTTT. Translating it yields CASSLGSWPTGGNTIYF.

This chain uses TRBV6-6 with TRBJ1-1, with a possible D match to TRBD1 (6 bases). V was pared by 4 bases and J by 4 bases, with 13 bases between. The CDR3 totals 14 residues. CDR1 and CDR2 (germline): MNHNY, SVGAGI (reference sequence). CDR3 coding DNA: TGTGCCAGCAGTTGGGGACAACAGTTCACTGAAGCTTTCTTT. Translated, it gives CASSWGQQFTEAFF.

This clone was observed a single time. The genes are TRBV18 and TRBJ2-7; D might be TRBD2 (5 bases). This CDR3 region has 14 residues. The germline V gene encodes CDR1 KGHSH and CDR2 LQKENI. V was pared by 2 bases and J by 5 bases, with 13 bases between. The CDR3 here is CASSPTVRGNEQYF. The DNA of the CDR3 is TGTGCCAGCTCACCAACGGTCCGGGGTAACGAGCAGTACTTC.

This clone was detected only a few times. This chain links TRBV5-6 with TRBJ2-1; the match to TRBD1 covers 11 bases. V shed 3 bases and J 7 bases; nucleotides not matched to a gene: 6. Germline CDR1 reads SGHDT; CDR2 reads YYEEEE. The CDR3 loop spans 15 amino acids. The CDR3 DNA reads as TGTGCCAGCAGCTCTTGGACAGGGGGCAGGAATGAGCAGTTCTTC. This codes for CASSSWTGGRNEQFF.

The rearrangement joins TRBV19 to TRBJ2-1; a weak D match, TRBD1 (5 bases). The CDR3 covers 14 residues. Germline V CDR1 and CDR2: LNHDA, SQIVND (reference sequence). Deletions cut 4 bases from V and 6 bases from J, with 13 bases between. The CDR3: CASSKARTSNEQFF. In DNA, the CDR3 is TGTGCCAGTAGTAAGGCGCGGACATCCAATGAGCAGTTCTTC.

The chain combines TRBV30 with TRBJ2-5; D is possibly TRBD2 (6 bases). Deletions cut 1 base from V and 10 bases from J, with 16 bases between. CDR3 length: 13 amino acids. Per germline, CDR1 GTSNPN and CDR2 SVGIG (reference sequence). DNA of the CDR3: TGTGCCTGGAGTGCCCCCAAATCGGGGGACCAGTACTTC. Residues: CAWSAPKSGDQYF.

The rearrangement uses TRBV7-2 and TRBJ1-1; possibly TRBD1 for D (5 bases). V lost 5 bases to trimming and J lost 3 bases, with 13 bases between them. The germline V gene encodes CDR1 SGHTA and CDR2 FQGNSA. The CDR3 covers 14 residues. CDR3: CASSPPGEYTEAFF. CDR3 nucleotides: TGTGCCAGCAGCCCTCCGGGGGAATACACTGAAGCTTTCTTT.

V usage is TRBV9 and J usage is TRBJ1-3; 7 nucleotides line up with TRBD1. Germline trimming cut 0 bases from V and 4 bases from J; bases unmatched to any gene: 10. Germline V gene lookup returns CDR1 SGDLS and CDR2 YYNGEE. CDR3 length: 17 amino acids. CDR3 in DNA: TGTGCCAGCAGCGTAGCTACGGAGGGGGCGAGGGGAAACACCATATATTTT. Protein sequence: CASSVATEGARGNTIYF.

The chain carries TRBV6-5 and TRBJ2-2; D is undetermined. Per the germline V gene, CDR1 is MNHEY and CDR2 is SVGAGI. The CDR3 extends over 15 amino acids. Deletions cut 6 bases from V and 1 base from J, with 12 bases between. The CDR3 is CASSTSVVNTGELFF. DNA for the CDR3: TGTGCCAGCAGCACCAGTGTTGTGAACACCGGGGAGCTGTTTTTT.

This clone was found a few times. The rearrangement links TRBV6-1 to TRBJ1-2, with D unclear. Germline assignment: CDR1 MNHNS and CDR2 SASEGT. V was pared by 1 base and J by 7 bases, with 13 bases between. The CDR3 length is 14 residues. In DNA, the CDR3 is TGTGCCAGCAGTGAAGGGGAGGGTCTTTCTGGCTACACCTTC. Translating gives CASSEGEGLSGYTF.

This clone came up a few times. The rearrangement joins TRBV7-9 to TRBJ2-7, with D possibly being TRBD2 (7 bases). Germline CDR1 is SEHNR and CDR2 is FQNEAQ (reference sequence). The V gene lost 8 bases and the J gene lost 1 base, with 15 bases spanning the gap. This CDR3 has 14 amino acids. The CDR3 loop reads CASGQRGGSYEQYF. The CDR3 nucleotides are TGTGCCAGCGGCCAGAGGGGGGGGTCCTACGAGCAGTACTTC.

The CDR3 here is CASSLILGQGSREQYF. The CDR3 DNA is TGTGCCAGCAGTTTAATCCTCGGACAGGGCTCTCGGGAGCAGTACTTC. The chain combines TRBV27 with TRBJ2-5, with TRBD1 matching 8 bases. Trimming took 2 bases from V and 11 from J; bases not matched to a gene: 16. Per the germline V gene, CDR1 is MNHEY and CDR2 is SMNVEV (reference sequence). The CDR3 has 16 residues.

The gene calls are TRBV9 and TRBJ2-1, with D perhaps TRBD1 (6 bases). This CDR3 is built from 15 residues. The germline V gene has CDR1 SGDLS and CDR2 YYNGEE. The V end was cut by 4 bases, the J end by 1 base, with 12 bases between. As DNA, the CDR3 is TGTGCCAGCAGCCCCCGAGGGACATCCTACAATGAGCAGTTCTTC. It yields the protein CASSPRGTSYNEQFF.

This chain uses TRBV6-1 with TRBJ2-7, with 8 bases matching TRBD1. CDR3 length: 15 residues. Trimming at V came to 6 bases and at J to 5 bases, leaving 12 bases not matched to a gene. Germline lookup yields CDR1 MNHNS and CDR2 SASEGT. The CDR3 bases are TGTGCCAGCAGGCCCAGCAGGGGGCGCATCGACGAGCAGTACTTC. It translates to CASRPSRGRIDEQYF.

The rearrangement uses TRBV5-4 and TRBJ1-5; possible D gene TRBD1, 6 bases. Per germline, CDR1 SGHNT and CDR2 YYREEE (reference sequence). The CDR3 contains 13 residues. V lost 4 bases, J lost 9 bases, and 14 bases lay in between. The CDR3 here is CASSPGIQGPQHF. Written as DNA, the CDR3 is TGTGCCAGCAGCCCGGGAATACAGGGGCCCCAGCATTTT.